A single sample gave rise to the 25 T cell receptor beta chains below, sequenced in a study of blood T cell repertoires in COVID-19. Sequencing used immunoSEQ multiplex PCR; TCRdb keeps in-frame clones, though not all of them. The table shows about 140,000 clones, with about three quarters occurring only once. The specimen was PBMCs or T cells enriched from blood (not recorded which). These receptors were taken from a woman aged 45 to 65 who had recovered from COVID-19.

Of note for this clone: Since no conserved phenylalanine or tryptophan closes the CDR3, a read error is the likely cause. The DNA is left out, because the CDR3 cannot be placed on it with certainty; the CDR3 is given as TCRdb lists it. The chain joins TRBV5-8 to TRBJ1-2. The CDR3 is 10 residues long, counting both termini. Germline CDR1 and CDR2: SGHTS and YDEGEE. The CDR3: CASSLRSPNL.

For the CDR3, the DNA is TGTGCCAGCAGTTACTCGAACACGAACCCCTACGAGCAGTACTTC. Translated: CASSYSNTNPYEQYF. V usage is TRBV6-5 and J usage is TRBJ2-7; D is uncertain. The ends were cut back, 0 bases at V and 2 bases at J, with 11 bases in the middle. The germline V gene encodes CDR1 MNHEY and CDR2 SVGAGI. CDR3 length equals 15 residues.

The chain recombines TRBV5-8 with TRBJ1-1; D gene unclear. The V end lost 1 base, the J end lost 1 base, and 11 bases lay between the germline ends. The CDR3 is made up of 15 amino acids. Germline CDR1 SGHTS, CDR2 YDEGEE. This chain's CDR3 is CASSLSSQRNTEAFF. The CDR3 DNA reads TGTGCCAGCAGCTTGAGTAGCCAGCGGAACACTGAAGCTTTCTTT.

This chain links TRBV11-2 with TRBJ2-7; 10 bases align to TRBD1. Germline CDR1 and CDR2: SGHAT and FQNNGV. V was pared by 5 bases and J by 6 bases, with 10 bases of the junction left unmatched. This CDR3 is built from 15 residues. CDR3 loop: CASSTPGQGLGEQYF. The CDR3 region has the DNA TGTGCCAGCAGCACACCGGGACAGGGGCTTGGCGAGCAGTACTTC.

In regard to this clone: Mismatch with germline at one junction end may stem from a read error. This chain links TRBV4-1 with TRBJ1-2; D gene ambiguous. Germline V CDR1 and CDR2: MGHRA, YSYEKL. The CDR3 is 12 amino acids. The CDR3 spells CASSQVRADYHF. In nucleotides, the CDR3 is TGCGCCAGCAGCCAAGTTAGGGCTGACTATCACTTC.

This clone has just a few counts. The rearrangement uses TRBV18 and TRBJ2-7; no clear D. The germline V gene has CDR1 KGHSH and CDR2 LQKENI. The CDR3 is made up of 15 amino acids. The germline V and J ends were trimmed by 1 base and 0 bases, with 10 bases remaining between them. The CDR3 spells CASSPQAVASYEQYF. CDR3 nucleotides: TGTGCCAGCTCACCACAAGCAGTAGCCTCCTACGAGCAGTACTTC.

The sample holds a few counts of this clone. The chain carries TRBV7-9 and TRBJ2-1; D perhaps matches TRBD1 (6 bases). With 2 bases removed from V and 3 bases from J, the gap between germline ends came to 14 bases. Germline V gives CDR1 SEHNR, CDR2 FQNEAQ (reference sequence). The CDR3 sequence is 16 residues long. For the CDR3, the DNA is TGTGCCAGCAGCTTAAGCCGGCAGGGGTACTACAATGAGCAGTTCTTC. It yields the protein CASSLSRQGYYNEQFF.

The chain uses TRBV4-2 and TRBJ2-7, with TRBD2 matching 16 bases. The V gene end was trimmed by 0 bases and the J gene end by 3 bases; junction bases not matched to a gene: 11. The CDR3 is made up of 20 amino acids. Germline CDR1 LGHNA, CDR2 YNFKEQ. Written as DNA, the CDR3 is TGTGCCAGCAGCCAAGATCTTCTGGGACTAGCGGGGGGGCTGATCTACGAGCAGTACTTC. The encoded protein is CASSQDLLGLAGGLIYEQYF.

This chain uses TRBV28 with TRBJ1-1, with D possibly being TRBD1 (6 bases). Germline loops: CDR1 MDHEN, CDR2 SYDVKM. V was cut by 7 bases and J by 6 bases, with 15 bases left in between. This CDR3 has 13 residues. For the CDR3, the DNA is TGTGCCAGCACCCCAGGGGAGTTGGCTGAAGCTTTCTTT. It specifies CASTPGELAEAFF.

This clone was seen only a few times. This chain links TRBV28 with TRBJ2-7; 7 bases fit TRBD1. The CDR3 loop spans 15 amino acids. CDR1 and CDR2 from the germline V gene are MDHEN and SYDVKM. V lost 2 bases, J lost 2 bases, and 6 bases stayed unmatched. CDR3 nucleotides: TGTGCCAGCAGTTTAGAGGCGACAGGGCCCTACGAGCAGTACTTC. This gives the protein CASSLEATGPYEQYF.

The chain carries TRBV11-2 and TRBJ2-2; 9 nucleotides agree with TRBD2. Germline trimming cut 5 bases from V and 2 bases from J; bases unmatched to any gene: 6. Germline values: CDR1 SGHAT, CDR2 FQNNGV. This CDR3 spans 16 amino acids. This chain's CDR3 is CASSRLAGDNTGELFF. The CDR3 DNA sequence: TGTGCCAGCAGCCGATTAGCGGGAGACAACACCGGGGAGCTGTTTTTT.

The chain is built from TRBV9 and TRBJ2-1; a weak D match, TRBD2 (6 bases). V gave up 0 bases and J gave up 7 bases, with 11 bases separating them. The CDR3 length is 14 residues. In germline, CDR1 is SGDLS, CDR2 YYNGEE. As DNA, the CDR3 is TGTGCCAGCAGCGTAGGTAGCGGAATAAATGAGCAGTTCTTC. Its protein product is CASSVGSGINEQFF.

The chain combines TRBV11-3 with TRBJ1-1, with a tentative D call TRBD1 (6 bases). Between the trimmed V and J ends, which lost 5 bases and 1 base, there was a span of 14 bases. The CDR3 covers 15 residues. From germline, CDR1 is SGHNT and CDR2 YENEEA. The CDR3 region is CASSLLGAGNTEAFF. The CDR3 nucleotides are TGTGCCAGCAGCCTTCTGGGGGCTGGGAACACTGAAGCTTTCTTT.

The chain recombines TRBV5-1 with TRBJ1-2; tentatively, D is TRBD1 (6 bases). Deletions cut 4 bases from V and 3 bases from J, with 13 bases between. Germline V CDR1 and CDR2: SGHRS, YFSETQ. The CDR3 runs to 14 residues. CDR3 DNA: TGCGCCAGCAGCGTAACAGGGCGGGACTATGGCTACACCTTC. Protein sequence: CASSVTGRDYGYTF. The entire variable domain, with the rest obtained from reference TRBV5-1 and TRBJ1-2, is as follows: KAGVTQTPRYLIKTRGQQVTLSCSPISGHRSVSWYQQTPGQGLQFLFEYFSETQRNKGNFPGRFSGRQFSNSRSEMNVSTLELGDSALYLCASSVTGRDYGYTFGSGTRLTVV.

The chain recombines TRBV11-2 with TRBJ2-7, with 7 positions matching TRBD1. V was clipped by 3 bases and J by 1 base; unmatched bases: 6. The CDR3 is made up of 15 amino acids. CDR1 is SGHAT, CDR2 FQNNGV, per germline. The CDR3 bases are TGTGCCAGCAGCTTCGGGACAGAAATATCCTACGAGCAGTACTTC. Encoded protein: CASSFGTEISYEQYF.

This clone showed up just once. The CDR3 loop is CSVRDRAREKLFF. The CDR3 DNA sequence: TGCAGCGTTAGGGACAGGGCGAGGGAAAAACTGTTTTTT. This rearrangement joins TRBV29-1 to TRBJ1-4, with 9 nucleotides matching TRBD1. The germline V gene encodes CDR1 SQVTM and CDR2 ANQGSEA. The ends lost 5 bases at V and 8 bases at J; junction bases unmatched: 6. This CDR3 is built from 13 residues.

V and J are TRBV2 and TRBJ1-2; D is ambiguous. V was shortened by 7 bases and J by 4 bases, with 16 bases between the two germline ends. CDR3 length: 14 residues. The germline CDR1 and CDR2 sequences are SNHLY and FYNNEI. The DNA of the CDR3 is TGTGCCAGCACACGGCGGACTGAGCCCTATGGCTACACCTTC. It codes for CASTRRTEPYGYTF.

The genes are TRBV7-2 and TRBJ1-1; 7 bases agree with TRBD1. CDR1 is SGHTA, CDR2 FQGNSA, per germline. Unmatched junction bases numbered 7, after V lost 3 bases and J lost 6 bases. The CDR3 consists of 14 residues. The CDR3 sequence is CASSLKTGEAEAFF. The CDR3 bases are TGTGCCAGCAGCTTGAAAACAGGGGAGGCTGAAGCTTTCTTT.

The CDR3: CASSFKGGSGEQYF. The CDR3, as DNA: TGTGCCAGCAGTTTTAAGGGGGGGTCTGGCGAGCAGTACTTC. The chain recombines TRBV27 with TRBJ2-7, with D perhaps TRBD2 (7 bases). Germline CDR1 MNHEY, CDR2 SMNVEV (reference sequence). The CDR3 runs to 14 residues. V lost 3 bases to trimming and J lost 6 bases, with 15 bases between them.

The CDR3 loop reads CASRQGQNTEAFF. Here the CDR3 DNA reads TGTGCCAGCAGACAGGGGCAGAACACTGAAGCTTTCTTT. The J gene is TRBJ1-1, the V gene TRBV6-5; 7 bases align to TRBD1. With 6 bases clipped from V and 1 base from J, the junction kept 2 bases outside the gene matches. The CDR3 consists of 13 residues. The germline CDR1 and CDR2 sequences are MNHEY and SVGAGI.

V usage is TRBV28 and J usage is TRBJ1-2, with 8 bases lining up with TRBD1. This CDR3 region has 15 residues. Germline V gene lookup returns CDR1 MDHEN and CDR2 SYDVKM. The trim removed 5 bases at V and 2 bases at J, leaving 7 bases unmatched. CDR3 bases: TGTGCCAGCAGTCTCCGGACAGGGATAAACTATGGCTACACCTTC. Encoded protein: CASSLRTGINYGYTF.

The V gene is TRBV6-5, the J gene TRBJ2-7, with TRBD2 matching over 9 bases. CDR1 is MNHEY and CDR2 is SVGAGI in the germline V gene. Trimming took 7 bases from V and 2 from J; bases not matched to a gene: 6. This CDR3 region has 14 residues. CDR3 sequence: CASKRLAEPYEQYF. CDR3 nucleotide sequence: TGTGCCAGCAAGAGACTAGCGGAACCCTACGAGCAGTACTTC.

The sample holds one count of this clone. The V call is TRBV18, the J call TRBJ2-7, with D tentatively TRBD2 (5 bases). This CDR3 contains 12 residues. V lost 0 bases to trimming and J lost 7 bases, with 7 bases between them. Per the germline V gene, CDR1 is KGHSH and CDR2 is LQKENI. This CDR3 reads CASSPPGGEQYF. For the CDR3, the DNA is TGTGCCAGCTCACCACCGGGCGGGGAGCAGTACTTC.

The CDR3 loop reads CATSDLARGGYNEQFF. The CDR3, as DNA: TGTGCCACCAGTGATTTGGCTCGCGGGGGATACAATGAGCAGTTCTTC. The V and J genes are TRBV24-1 and TRBJ2-1, with 7 bases identical to TRBD2. Trimming took 0 bases from V and 4 from J; bases not matched to a gene: 5. The CDR3 spans 16 residues. CDR1 is KGHDR, CDR2 SFDVKD, per germline.

The chain couples TRBV2 to TRBJ1-2; 7 nucleotides agree with TRBD1. CDR1 and CDR2 (germline): SNHLY, FYNNEI. CDR3 length: 13 amino acids. Losses at the gene ends were 4 bases for V and 7 bases for J; bases not matched to a gene: 6. In DNA form, the CDR3 reads TGTGCCAGCAGTGGACAGGGCGAGAGTGGCTACACCTTC. The encoded protein is CASSGQGESGYTF.